This TCR beta chain is drawn from a study of Graves' ophthalmopathy and Graves' hyperthyroidism. Study summary: Peripheral blood samples were taken at initial diagnosis, before any treatment. Study conclusions and caveats: The model reached about 66% sensitivity and approximately 72% specificity for predicting ophthalmopathy progression.

This clonotype was counted between two and nine times. Its antigen is not known. None of the included patients had other autoimmune diseases, uncontrolled infections, pregnancy or lactation, as these led to exclusion. Diagnosis used clinical symptoms, serum thyroxine, TRAb, thyroid ultrasound and orbital computed tomography. The J segment lost 6 bases and the V segment lost 10 bases, leaving 14 bases of the junction unmatched. Germline V gives CDR1 ENHRY, CDR2 SYGVKD. This CDR3 is built from 14 residues. TCR beta CDR3 regions were amplified from RNA transcripts. Scientists carried out first-round RT-PCR using HTBI primers and then a second-round multiplex PCR. TCRdb used MiXCR to reprocess the multiplex PCR reads, holding one entry per CDR3 protein. The profile covers approximately 700,000 distinct CDR3 sequences, with 35% to 50% appearing a single time and less than 55% taken by the ten largest.

The sequence was obtained from an adult man with Graves' ophthalmopathy. The chain recombines TRBV10-3 with TRBJ2-7, with 8 bases identical to TRBD2. The sample consisted of peripheral blood. The CDR3 spells CASTLPGRASEQYF. CDR3 DNA sequence: TGTGCCAGCACCCTACCCGGGAGGGCCTCCGAGCAGTACTTC.